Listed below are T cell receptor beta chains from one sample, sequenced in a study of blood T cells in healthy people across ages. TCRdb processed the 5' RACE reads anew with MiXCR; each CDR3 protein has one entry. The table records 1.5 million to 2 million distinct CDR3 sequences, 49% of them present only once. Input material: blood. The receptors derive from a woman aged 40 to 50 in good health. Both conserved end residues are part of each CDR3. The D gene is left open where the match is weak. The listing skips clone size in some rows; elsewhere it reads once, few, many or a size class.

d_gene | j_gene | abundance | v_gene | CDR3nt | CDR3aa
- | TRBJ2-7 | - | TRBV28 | TGTGCCACTACGGCCTTCGGGTACGAGCAGTACTTC | CATTAFGYEQYF
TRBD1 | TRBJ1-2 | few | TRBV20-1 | TGCAGTGCTAGATCACCAGGGGGGGGACGGGGCTACACCTTC | CSARSPGGGRGYTF
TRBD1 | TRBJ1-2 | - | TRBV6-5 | TGTGCCAGCAGTTACACAGGGGTGACTGGCTACACCTTC | CASSYTGVTGYTF
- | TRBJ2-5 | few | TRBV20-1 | TGCAGTGCTAGAGTAGGACTTCAACAAGAGACCCAGTACTTC | CSARVGLQQETQYF
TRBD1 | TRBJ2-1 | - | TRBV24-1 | TGTGCCACCGGGACAGGCTCCAGGAATGAGCAGTTCTTC | CATGTGSRNEQFF
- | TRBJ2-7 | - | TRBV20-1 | TGCAGTGCTAGAGGAGGGCGTGTTTACGAGCAGTACTTC | CSARGGRVYEQYF
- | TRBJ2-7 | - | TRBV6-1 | TGTGCCAGCAGCGAGTACACCTCCTACGAGCAGTACTTC | CASSEYTSYEQYF
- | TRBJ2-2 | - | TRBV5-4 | TGTGCCAGCAGCTTGTACGGGGAGCTGTTTTTT | CASSLYGELFF
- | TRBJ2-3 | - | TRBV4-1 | TGCGCCAGCAGCCGTGGTATTGCGGCAGATACGCAGTATTTT | CASSRGIAADTQYF
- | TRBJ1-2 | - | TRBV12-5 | TGTGCTAGTGCCGGTGACAGGTATGGCTACACCTTC | CASAGDRYGYTF
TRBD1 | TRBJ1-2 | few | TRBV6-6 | TGTGCCAGCAGTTGGACAGGGGGCAAAAGTCAGGGCTACACCTTC | CASSWTGGKSQGYTF
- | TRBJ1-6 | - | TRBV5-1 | TGCGCCACGTCGCAGGGCGGTAATTCACCCCTCCACTTT | CATSQGGNSPLHF
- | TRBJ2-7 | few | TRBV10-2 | TGCGCCAGCAGTGAACCGGGCTTCGGGATTGAGCAGTACTTC | CASSEPGFGIEQYF
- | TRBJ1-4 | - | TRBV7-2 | TGTGCCAGCAGCGTCCGGACGACAGCAACTAATGAAAAACTGTTTTTT | CASSVRTTATNEKLFF
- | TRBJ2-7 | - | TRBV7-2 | TGTGCCAGCAGTCCTCATGGGGCTCCCACCTACGAGCAGTACTTC | CASSPHGAPTYEQYF
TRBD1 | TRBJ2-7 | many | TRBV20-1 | TGCAGTGCTAGAGATCCCCAAACAGGGGACCACGAGCAGTACTTC | CSARDPQTGDHEQYF
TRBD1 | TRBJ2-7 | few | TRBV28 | TGTGCCAGCATTCCCTCGGGACAGGGCTACGAGCAGTACTTC | CASIPSGQGYEQYF
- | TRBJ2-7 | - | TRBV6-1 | TGTGCCAGCAGTGTATCTAACGGAGCCTACGAGCAGTACTTC | CASSVSNGAYEQYF
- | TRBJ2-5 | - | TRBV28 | TGTGCCAGCAGTTCTGACGGCCGGGAGACCCAGTACTTC | CASSSDGRETQYF
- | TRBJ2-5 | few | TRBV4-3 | TGCGCCAGCAGCCAAGATCGGATCGCGGAAGAGACCCAGTACTTC | CASSQDRIAEETQYF
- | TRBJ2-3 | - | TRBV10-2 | TGCGCCAGCAGTTCAGGGGTACCCACAGATACGCAGTATTTT | CASSSGVPTDTQYF
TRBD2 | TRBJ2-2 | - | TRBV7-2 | TGTGCCACCCCCGGGAGGCGCACCGGGGAGCTGTTTTTT | CATPGRRTGELFF
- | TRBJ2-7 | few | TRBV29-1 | TGCAGCGTCCGGACGGAGAGCTCCTACGAGCAGTACTTC | CSVRTESSYEQYF
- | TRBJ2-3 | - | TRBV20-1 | TGCAGTGCCCGCCCCCGGGGACGAACAGATACGCAGTATTTT | CSARPRGRTDTQYF
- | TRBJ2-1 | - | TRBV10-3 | TGTGCCATCAGTGAGGCGGAGGCTCGGGGCAATGAGCAGTTCTTC | CAISEAEARGNEQFF
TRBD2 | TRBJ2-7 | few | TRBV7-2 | TGTGCCAGCAGCCCCTCTAGCGGGGGGGCCTACGAGCAGTACTTC | CASSPSSGGAYEQYF
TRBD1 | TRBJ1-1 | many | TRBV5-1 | TGCGCCAGCAGCTCTTTTACAGGGGAATCGAACACTGAAGCTTTCTTT | CASSSFTGESNTEAFF
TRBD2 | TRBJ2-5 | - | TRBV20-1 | TGCAGTGCTAGCCCCCCAGGCCTACTACTAGCGGCACAAGAGACCCAGTACTTC | CSASPPGLLLAAQETQYF
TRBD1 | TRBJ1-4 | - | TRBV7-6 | TGTGCCAGCAGCTTATCCCCGGGACAGTTCAATGAAAAACTGTTTTTT | CASSLSPGQFNEKLFF
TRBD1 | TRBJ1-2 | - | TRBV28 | TGTGCCAGCAGTTGGGGGACAGGGGTTGTCTATGGCTACACCTTC | CASSWGTGVVYGYTF
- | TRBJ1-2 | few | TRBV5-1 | TGCGCCAGCAGCTTGTCGACAGGAGGGACGGATGGCTACACCTTC | CASSLSTGGTDGYTF
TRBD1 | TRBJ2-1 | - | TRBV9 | TGTGCCAGCAGCGGAACGACAGGGCCCAGGCAGTTCTTC | CASSGTTGPRQFF
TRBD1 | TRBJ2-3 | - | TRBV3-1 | TGTGCCAGCAGCGCCGGGACAGGGACCAGAACAGATACGCAGTATTTT | CASSAGTGTRTDTQYF
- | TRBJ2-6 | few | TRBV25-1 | TGTGCCAGCAGTAGAGCAGATGGGGCCAACGTCCTGACTTTC | CASSRADGANVLTF
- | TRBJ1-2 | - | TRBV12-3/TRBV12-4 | TGTGCCAGCAGTCCGTCATTAGGCAGTGGCGGCTACACCTTC | CASSPSLGSGGYTF
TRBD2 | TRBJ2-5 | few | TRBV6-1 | TGTGCCAGCACTGACGTCCTTGGCGGGGGGAAGCAAGAGACCCAGTACTTC | CASTDVLGGGKQETQYF